Below, 27 T cell receptor beta chains from the same sample are listed, as sequenced in a study of shared T cell receptors in the human thymus. Data came from immunoSEQ multiplex PCR; TCRdb stores just in-frame clones and leaves some out. The table lists 55,000 to 75,000 clones, about 95% of them singletons, with roughly 0.033% in the top ten. The sample taken for sequencing was thymocytes. The receptors originated from a human donor.

The chain's CDR3 is CASSQDAGGVYGYTF. CDR3 bases: TGCGCCAGCAGCCAAGATGCGGGGGGCGTCTATGGCTACACCTTC. J is TRBJ1-2 and V is TRBV4-1; D is possibly TRBD1 (6 bases). The germline gives CDR1 MGHRA, CDR2 YSYEKL. This CDR3 spans 15 amino acids. Trimming stripped 0 bases from V and 4 bases from J, with 12 bases between.

V usage is TRBV2 and J usage is TRBJ1-1; TRBD1 matches at 7 bases. Germline values: CDR1 SNHLY, CDR2 FYNNEI. After removal of 4 bases from V and 6 bases from J, the junction contained 8 bases not matched to a gene. CDR3 length: 14 residues. CDR3 protein: CASSVDRGLAEAFF. The CDR3 coding sequence is TGTGCCAGCAGTGTCGATAGGGGGCTGGCTGAAGCTTTCTTT.

The V call is TRBV15, the J call TRBJ1-5, with D possibly matching TRBD1 (5 bases). Germline V gene lookup returns CDR1 LNHNV and CDR2 YYDKDF (reference sequence). CDR3 length: 18 residues. V lost 8 bases and J 0 bases, leaving 23 bases between the germline ends. The CDR3 bases are TGTGCCACCGCCCCGGAGGGACGGAATAAATATAGCAATCAGCCCCAGCATTTT. Its translation: CATAPEGRNKYSNQPQHF.

The chain recombines TRBV19 with TRBJ2-3; D ambiguous. Trimming took 4 bases from V and 1 from J, leaving 12 bases between them. Germline CDR1 LNHDA, CDR2 SQIVND (reference sequence). There are 15 residues in the CDR3. The CDR3 here is CASSTSPPGTDTQYF. The CDR3 nucleotides are TGTGCCAGTAGTACTTCCCCACCGGGCACAGATACGCAGTATTTT. The full variable domain, rest sourced from reference TRBV19 and TRBJ2-3, is DGGITQSPKYLFRKEGQNVTLSCEQNLNHDAMYWYRQDPGQGLRLIYYSQIVNDFQKGDIAEGYSVSREKKESFPLTVTSAQKNPTAFYLCASSTSPPGTDTQYFGPGTRLTVL.

V usage is TRBV4-3 and J usage is TRBJ2-5; TRBD1 matches 8 bases. CDR3 size: 17 residues. The ends lost 3 bases at V and 3 bases at J; junction bases unmatched: 12. Germline V gene sequence: CDR1 LGHNA, CDR2 YSLEER. The CDR3: CASSQTDRGGVKETQYF. CDR3 in DNA: TGCGCCAGCAGCCAGACAGACAGGGGCGGGGTTAAAGAGACCCAGTACTTC.

The genes are TRBV10-3 and TRBJ1-1, with D possibly being TRBD1 (5 bases). There are 18 residues in the CDR3. CDR1 is ENHRY, CDR2 SYGVKD, per germline. V lost 6 bases and J 6 bases, leaving 29 bases between the germline ends. This CDR3 reads CAIRGTPWDPRSLAEAFF. Here the CDR3 DNA reads TGTGCCATCAGAGGGACTCCTTGGGACCCGCGATCTCTTGCTGAAGCTTTCTTT.

The chain recombines TRBV4-2 with TRBJ2-7; D might be TRBD1 (6 bases). The CDR3 runs to 16 residues. Looked up from germline, CDR1 is LGHNA and CDR2 is YNFKEQ. V was cut by 0 bases and J by 4 bases, with 16 bases left in between. In DNA form, the CDR3 reads TGTGCCAGCAGCCAAGATTCCCAAAGTACAGGGTACGAGCAGTACTTC. It yields the protein CASSQDSQSTGYEQYF.

The V call is TRBV20-1, the J call TRBJ1-1, with D possibly TRBD1 on 5 matching bases. Germline lookup yields CDR1 DFQATT and CDR2 SNEGSKA (reference sequence). V dropped 1 base and J dropped 10 bases, with 10 bases sitting between them. This CDR3 has 11 amino acids. The CDR3: CSARVDTTAFF. Here the CDR3 DNA reads TGCAGTGCTAGAGTGGACACAACAGCTTTCTTT.

The chain is built from TRBV13 and TRBJ1-5; D unresolved. With 3 bases removed from V and 7 bases from J, the gap between germline ends came to 13 bases. Germline V gene data show CDR1 as PRHDT and CDR2 as FYEKMQ (reference sequence). The CDR3 contains 14 residues. The CDR3 region has the DNA TGTGCCAGCAGCTTTTCTGGGGATAAACAGCCCCAGCATTTT. This sequence encodes CASSFSGDKQPQHF.

The chain combines TRBV2 with TRBJ1-3; D call uncertain. This CDR3 is 16 amino acids long. Germline V gene data show CDR1 as SNHLY and CDR2 as FYNNEI. Trimming took off 3 bases at V and 0 bases at J, with 12 bases between the two ends. The CDR3 DNA sequence: TGTGCCAGCAGTGAGCCATGGCCAAGCTCTGGAAACACCATATATTTT. It encodes CASSEPWPSSGNTIYF.

The chain uses TRBV4-2 and TRBJ1-5, with 8 bases aligning to TRBD1. This CDR3 has 15 residues. Germline CDR1 and CDR2: LGHNA and YNFKEQ. Unmatched junction bases numbered 4, after V lost 4 bases and J lost 2 bases. CDR3 nucleotides: TGTGCCAGCAGCCCTCCAGGGGGCCGCAATCAGCCCCAGCATTTT. This codes for CASSPPGGRNQPQHF.

The J gene is TRBJ1-1, the V gene TRBV5-1; unclear D gene. The CDR3 is 16 amino acids. Germline V lookup: CDR1 SGHRS, CDR2 YFSETQ. Between the trimmed V and J ends, which lost 0 bases and 5 bases, there was a span of 17 bases. The CDR3 DNA follows: TGCGCCAGCAGCTTGGGTGTTGGGCCCTCGAGGACTGAAGCTTTCTTT. This translates into CASSLGVGPSRTEAFF.

The J gene is TRBJ2-7, the V gene TRBV6-5; 8 positions agree with TRBD1. In germline, CDR1 is MNHEY, CDR2 SVGAGI. This CDR3 is built from 15 residues. Trimming cost V 6 bases and J 1 base; bases outside gene matches: 8. The CDR3 protein is CASSPHRGSSYEQYF. The CDR3 nucleotides are TGTGCCAGCAGCCCACACAGGGGGTCTTCCTACGAGCAGTACTTC.

The chain is built from TRBV29-1 and TRBJ2-2; TRBD2 matches 8 bases. V gave up 4 bases and J gave up 6 bases; unmatched junction bases: 4. Germline V lookup: CDR1 SQVTM, CDR2 ANQGSEA. This CDR3 comprises 13 residues. CDR3 in DNA: TGCAGCGTTGGCGGGGGGCCCCCCGGGGAGCTGTTTTTT. Protein product: CSVGGGPPGELFF.

The chain employs TRBV19 and TRBJ1-6; 10 bases map to TRBD1. Germline values: CDR1 LNHDA, CDR2 SQIVND (reference sequence). The ends lost 7 bases at V and 10 bases at J; junction bases unmatched: 16. The CDR3 is 17 amino acids. The chain's CDR3 is CASTRTTSDRGASPLHF. As DNA, the CDR3 is TGTGCCAGTACCCGAACCACCTCGGACAGGGGGGCGTCACCCCTCCACTTT.

The gene calls are TRBV15 and TRBJ1-4; 9 bases line up with TRBD1. The CDR3 covers 15 residues. The germline gives CDR1 LNHNV, CDR2 YYDKDF (reference sequence). V was pared by 4 bases and J by 8 bases, with 8 bases of the junction left unmatched. CDR3 in DNA: TGTGCCACCAGCATCCGGGACAGGGCTTTCGAAAAACTGTTTTTT. Protein product: CATSIRDRAFEKLFF.

The J gene is TRBJ2-5, the V gene TRBV9, with D maybe TRBD1 (6 bases). The CDR3 has 15 amino acids. From germline, CDR1 is SGDLS and CDR2 YYNGEE. The V and J ends lost 0 bases and 4 bases respectively, with 13 bases between them. For the CDR3, the DNA is TGTGCCAGCAGCGTAGTGTGGGGGCCACCAGAGACCCAGTACTTC. Its protein is CASSVVWGPPETQYF.

The DNA for the CDR3 is TGTGCCAGCAGCCCAGACAGTGGGAATGGCTACACCTTC. This sequence encodes CASSPDSGNGYTF. The V call is TRBV9, the J call TRBJ1-2, with a tentative D call TRBD1 (5 bases). The CDR3 has 13 amino acids. Germline V gives CDR1 SGDLS, CDR2 YYNGEE. Trimming left V 4 bases short and J 6 bases short, with 13 bases between.

In the case of this clone: Relative to the germline gene, one junction end is altered; a read error may explain this. This chain joins TRBV29-1 and TRBJ1-2; a weak D match, TRBD1 (5 bases). CDR1 is SQVTM and CDR2 is ANQGSEA in the germline V gene. The CDR3 is made up of 10 amino acids. Here the CDR3 reads CSVVFVTVQF. The CDR3 DNA is TGCAGCGTTGTTTTTGTGACAGTCCAATTC.

The chain couples TRBV25-1 to TRBJ1-2, with D possibly TRBD1 on 5 matching bases. The length of the CDR3 is 13 residues. Deletions cut 6 bases from V and 4 bases from J, with 12 bases between. Per the germline V gene, CDR1 is MGHDK and CDR2 is SYGVNS. The CDR3 is CASRGGGTYGYTF. For the CDR3, the DNA is TGTGCCAGCAGGGGTGGGGGAACCTATGGCTACACCTTC.

V gene TRBV7-9 combines with J gene TRBJ1-1, with TRBD1 matching 7 bases. The CDR3 totals 18 residues. Germline values: CDR1 SEHNR, CDR2 FQNEAQ (reference sequence). Trimming at V came to 0 bases and at J to 4 bases, leaving 14 bases not matched to a gene. The CDR3 bases are TGTGCCAGCAGCTTAGCCCAGACCGACAGGGCTGATCCCACTGAAGCTTTCTTT. As protein: CASSLAQTDRADPTEAFF. Using reference TRBV7-9 and TRBJ1-1 for the parts outside the CDR3, the full variable domain is DTGVSQNPRHKITKRGQNVTFRCDPISEHNRLYWYRQTLGQGPEFLTYFQNEAQLEKSRLLSDRFSAERPKGSFSTLEIQRTEQGDSAMYLCASSLAQTDRADPTEAFFGQGTRLTVV.

The chain uses TRBV28 and TRBJ1-5; unclear D gene. Trimming shortened V by 5 bases and J by 3 bases, and 11 bases separated the two germline ends. The CDR3 is 14 residues long. The germline gives CDR1 MDHEN, CDR2 SYDVKM. Here the CDR3 reads CASSPLPSNQPQHF. DNA of the CDR3: TGTGCCAGCAGTCCCCTTCCGTCCAATCAGCCCCAGCATTTT. Using reference TRBV28 and TRBJ1-5 for the parts outside the CDR3, the full variable domain is DVKVTQSSRYLVKRTGEKVFLECVQDMDHENMFWYRQDPGLGLRLIYFSYDVKMKEKGDIPEGYSVSREKKERFSLILESASTNQTSMYLCASSPLPSNQPQHFGDGTRLSIL.

This clone was counted a single time. This chain joins TRBV4-1 and TRBJ2-7; D is perhaps TRBD1 or TRBD2 (5 bases each). This CDR3 contains 14 residues. V was pared by 0 bases and J by 4 bases, with 10 bases between. Germline values: CDR1 MGHRA, CDR2 YSYEKL. This CDR3 is CASSQEGDLYEQYF. Here the CDR3 DNA reads TGCGCCAGCAGCCAAGAGGGGGATTTATACGAGCAGTACTTC.

For the CDR3, the DNA is TGTGCCAGCAGCTTAGAGGCAGACAGTGAAGCTTTCTTT. This gives the protein CASSLEADSEAFF. The chain has TRBV7-2 and TRBJ1-1; TRBD1 is a possible D gene (5 bases). Germline V gene sequence: CDR1 SGHTA, CDR2 FQGNSA. This CDR3 has 13 residues. V lost 1 base and J lost 7, with 10 bases in between. The complete variable domain, with remaining parts taken from reference TRBV7-2 and TRBJ1-1, reads GAGVSQSPSNKVTEKGKDVELRCDPISGHTALYWYRQSLGQGLEFLIYFQGNSAPDKSGLPSDRFSAERTGGSVSTLTIQRTQQEDSAVYLCASSLEADSEAFFGQGTRLTVV.

This chain connects TRBV5-6 to TRBJ2-1; TRBD2 might be the D (5 bases). Trimming pared 6 bases from V and 6 bases from J, leaving 13 bases between. The CDR3 totals 13 residues. CDR1 and CDR2 from the germline V gene are SGHDT and YYEEEE. The DNA for the CDR3 is TGTGCCAGCACCGCCTCCGGGATCAATGAGCAGTTCTTC. It translates to CASTASGINEQFF.

The chain has TRBV4-3 and TRBJ2-5; 7 nucleotides align to TRBD1. The junction had 6 bases not matched to a gene; V was cut back by 4 bases and J by 1 base. Germline V gives CDR1 LGHNA, CDR2 YSLEER. The CDR3 runs to 15 residues. The CDR3 nucleotides are TGCGCCAGCAGCCCTGACAGGGCACCCCAAGAGACCCAGTACTTC. Translation gives CASSPDRAPQETQYF.

The V and J genes are TRBV14 and TRBJ2-5; no firm D call. V lost 0 bases and J 3 bases, leaving 14 bases between the germline ends. Germline CDR1 SGHDN, CDR2 FVKESK. The CDR3 has 16 residues. CDR3 coding DNA: TGTGCCAGCAGCCAAGATGGCCTACTTAAAGAAGAGACCCAGTACTTC. Protein: CASSQDGLLKEETQYF.